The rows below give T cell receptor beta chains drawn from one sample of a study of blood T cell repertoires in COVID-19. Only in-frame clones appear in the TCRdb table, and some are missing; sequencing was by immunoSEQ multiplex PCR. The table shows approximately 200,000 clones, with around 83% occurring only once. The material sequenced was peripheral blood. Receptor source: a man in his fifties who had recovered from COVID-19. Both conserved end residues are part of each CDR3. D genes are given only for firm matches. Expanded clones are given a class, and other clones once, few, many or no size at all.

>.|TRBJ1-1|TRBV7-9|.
CASSSDRRNTEAFF
TGTGCCAGCAGCTCAGACAGACGGAACACTGAAGCTTTCTTT
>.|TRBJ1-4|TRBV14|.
CANSSGVVNMEKLFF
TGTGCCAACTCGTCGGGAGTTGTGAATATGGAAAAACTGTTTTTT
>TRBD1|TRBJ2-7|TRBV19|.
CASSIAYGTGFWYEQYF
TGTGCCAGTAGTATAGCCTACGGGACAGGGTTTTGGTACGAGCAGTACTTC
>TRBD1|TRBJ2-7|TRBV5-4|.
CASGRTGGSYEQYF
TGTGCCAGCGGCCGGACAGGGGGTTCCTACGAGCAGTACTTC
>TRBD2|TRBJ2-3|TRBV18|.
CASSRRTSGSGDTQYF
TGTGCCAGCTCACGTAGGACTAGCGGGAGTGGAGATACGCAGTATTTT
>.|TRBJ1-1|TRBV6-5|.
CASGGRTRNTEAFF
TGTGCCAGCGGCGGACGGACAAGGAACACTGAAGCTTTCTTT
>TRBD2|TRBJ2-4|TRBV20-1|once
CSASEPSGRRNIQYF
TGCAGTGCTAGTGAGCCTAGCGGGAGGCGGAACATTCAGTACTTC
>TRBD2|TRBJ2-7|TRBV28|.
CASSSAGGRSEQYF
TGTGCCAGCAGTTCAGCGGGAGGGAGGTCCGAGCAGTACTTC
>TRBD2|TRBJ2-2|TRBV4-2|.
CASSQDSLATGELFF
TGTGCCAGCAGCCAAGATTCACTAGCGACCGGGGAGCTGTTTTTT
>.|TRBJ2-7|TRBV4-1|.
CASSQDAPGWSSYEQYF
TGCGCCAGCAGCCAAGATGCTCCGGGGTGGAGCTCCTACGAGCAGTACTTC
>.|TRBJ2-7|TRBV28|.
CASTTTEPVHEQYF
TGTGCCAGCACCACGACAGAACCTGTCCACGAGCAGTACTTC
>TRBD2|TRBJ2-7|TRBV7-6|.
CASSSLAGAEQYF
TGTGCCAGCAGCTCACTAGCGGGAGCCGAGCAGTACTTC
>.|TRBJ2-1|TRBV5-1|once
CASSLDSHNEQFF
TGCGCCAGCAGCTTGGACAGCCACAATGAGCAGTTCTTC
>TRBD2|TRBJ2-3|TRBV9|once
CASSAGTRDPDTQYF
TGTGCCAGCAGCGCCGGGACTAGGGACCCAGATACGCAGTATTTT
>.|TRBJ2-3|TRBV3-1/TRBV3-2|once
CASSQGRRVGDTQYF
TGTGCCAGCAGCCAAGGGAGGCGGGTTGGAGATACGCAGTATTTT
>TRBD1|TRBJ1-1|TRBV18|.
CASSPDRLNTEAFF
TGTGCCAGCTCACCGGACAGGCTGAACACTGAAGCTTTCTTT
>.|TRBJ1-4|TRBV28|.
CASNGGGREKLFF
TGTGCCAGCAACGGGGGAGGGAGGGAAAAACTGTTTTTT
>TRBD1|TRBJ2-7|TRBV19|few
CASSVNRDRHYEQYF
TGTGCCAGTAGTGTGAACCGGGACAGGCACTACGAGCAGTACTTC
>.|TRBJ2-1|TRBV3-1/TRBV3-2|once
CASSRSGVLNNEQFF
TGTGCCAGCAGCCGGTCCGGAGTCCTTAACAATGAGCAGTTCTTC
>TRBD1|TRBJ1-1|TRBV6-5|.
CASSPPGQGAGAFF
TGTGCCAGCAGTCCCCCGGGACAGGGGGCAGGAGCTTTCTTT
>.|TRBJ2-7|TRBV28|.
CASGVIGRRGGSTYEQYF
TGTGCCAGCGGGGTCATCGGTAGGCGGGGTGGATCGACCTACGAGCAGTACTTC
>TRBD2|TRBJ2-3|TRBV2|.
CASSDRVSGGVGRDTQYF
TGTGCCAGCAGTGATCGGGTTAGCGGGGGGGTCGGTAGAGATACGCAGTATTTT
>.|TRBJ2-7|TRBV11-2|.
CASSRGSYEQYF
TGTGCCAGCAGCAGGGGCTCCTACGAGCAGTACTTC
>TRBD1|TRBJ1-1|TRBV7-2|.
CASSLSGQGKTEAFF
TGTGCCAGCAGCTTATCCGGACAGGGAAAGACTGAAGCTTTCTTT
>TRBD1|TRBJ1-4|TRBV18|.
CASSWTGFNEKLFF
TGTGCCAGCTCCTGGACAGGGTTTAATGAAAAACTGTTTTTT
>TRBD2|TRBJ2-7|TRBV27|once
CASSSGSTYEQYF
TGTGCCAGTAGTAGCGGGAGCACCTACGAGCAGTACTTC
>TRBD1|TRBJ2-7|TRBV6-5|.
CASSPWDRGLNEQYF
TGTGCCAGCAGCCCATGGGACAGGGGGCTAAACGAGCAGTACTTC
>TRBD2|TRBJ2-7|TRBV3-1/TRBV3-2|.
CASGTRVIHEQYF
TGTGCCAGCGGGACTAGGGTGATCCACGAGCAGTACTTC
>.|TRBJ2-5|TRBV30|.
CAWSGRGAAETQYF
TGTGCCTGGAGTGGTCGGGGAGCTGCGGAGACCCAGTACTTC
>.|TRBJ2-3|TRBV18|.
CASSANRASGTDTQYF
TGTGCCAGCTCCGCGAACAGGGCGTCAGGCACAGATACGCAGTATTTT
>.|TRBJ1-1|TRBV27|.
CASSTGSEAFF
TGTGCCAGCAGTACCGGGAGTGAAGCTTTCTTT
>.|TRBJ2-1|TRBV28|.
CASSLPRQVNEQFF
TGTGCCAGCAGTTTACCCCGACAGGTAAATGAGCAGTTCTTC
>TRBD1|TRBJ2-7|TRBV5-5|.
CASSFAGTGGDEQYF
TGTGCCAGCAGCTTTGCCGGGACAGGGGGCGACGAGCAGTACTTC
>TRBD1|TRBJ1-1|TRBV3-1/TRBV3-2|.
CASSPRGRMNTEAFF
TGTGCCAGCAGCCCCAGGGGGCGCATGAACACTGAAGCTTTCTTT
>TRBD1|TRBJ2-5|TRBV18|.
CASSPTTGPGTQYF
TGTGCCAGCTCACCCACGACAGGGCCAGGGACCCAGTACTTC
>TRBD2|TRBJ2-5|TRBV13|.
CASSPPGLAEFQETQYF
TGTGCCAGCAGCCCCCCGGGACTAGCGGAGTTCCAAGAGACCCAGTACTTC
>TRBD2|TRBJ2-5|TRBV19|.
CASSIAGGPETQYF
TGTGCCAGTAGTATAGCGGGAGGGCCAGAGACCCAGTACTTC
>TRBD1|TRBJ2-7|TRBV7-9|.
CASSLDGRTGGEQYF
TGTGCCAGCAGCTTGGATGGCCGGACAGGGGGCGAGCAGTACTTC
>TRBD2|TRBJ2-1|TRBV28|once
CASNCKLAGCHEQFF
TGTGCCAGCAATTGCAAACTAGCGGGGTGCCATGAGCAGTTCTTC
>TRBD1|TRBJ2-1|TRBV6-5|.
CASNDRGSYNEQFF
TGTGCCAGCAACGACAGGGGGTCCTACAATGAGCAGTTCTTC
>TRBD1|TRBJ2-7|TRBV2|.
CASSVPGTGGAKQYF
TGTGCCAGCAGTGTCCCCGGGACAGGGGGCGCAAAGCAGTACTTC
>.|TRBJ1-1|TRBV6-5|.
CASSYSAGKGNTEAFF
TGTGCCAGCAGTTACTCAGCGGGGAAGGGAAACACTGAAGCTTTCTTT
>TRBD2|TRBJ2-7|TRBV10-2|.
CASSDLSGSGYEQYF
TGCGCCAGCAGTGACCTTAGCGGGAGTGGCTACGAGCAGTACTTC
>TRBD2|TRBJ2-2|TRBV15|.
CATTTGTRGNTGELFF
TGTGCCACTACAACCGGGACTAGAGGAAACACCGGGGAGCTGTTTTTT